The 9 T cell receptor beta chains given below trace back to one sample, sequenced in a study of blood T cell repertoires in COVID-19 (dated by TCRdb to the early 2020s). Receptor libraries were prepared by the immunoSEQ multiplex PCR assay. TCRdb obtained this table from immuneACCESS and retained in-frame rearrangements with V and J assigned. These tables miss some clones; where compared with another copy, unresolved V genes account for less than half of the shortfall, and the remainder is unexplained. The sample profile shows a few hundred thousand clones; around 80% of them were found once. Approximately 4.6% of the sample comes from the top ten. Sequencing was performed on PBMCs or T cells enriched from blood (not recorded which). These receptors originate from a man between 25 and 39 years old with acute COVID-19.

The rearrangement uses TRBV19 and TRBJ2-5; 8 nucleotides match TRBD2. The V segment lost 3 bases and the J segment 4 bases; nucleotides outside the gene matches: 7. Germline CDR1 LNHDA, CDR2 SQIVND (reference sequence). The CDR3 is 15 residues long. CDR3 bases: TGTGCCAGTAGTATCAACGGGGGGGGAACAGAGACCCAGTACTTC. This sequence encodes CASSINGGGTETQYF.

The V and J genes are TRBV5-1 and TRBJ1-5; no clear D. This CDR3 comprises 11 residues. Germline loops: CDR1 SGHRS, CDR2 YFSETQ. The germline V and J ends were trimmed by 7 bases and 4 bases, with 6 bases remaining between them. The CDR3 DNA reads TGCGCCAGCCCCTTAAATCAGCCCCAGCATTTT. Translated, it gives CASPLNQPQHF.

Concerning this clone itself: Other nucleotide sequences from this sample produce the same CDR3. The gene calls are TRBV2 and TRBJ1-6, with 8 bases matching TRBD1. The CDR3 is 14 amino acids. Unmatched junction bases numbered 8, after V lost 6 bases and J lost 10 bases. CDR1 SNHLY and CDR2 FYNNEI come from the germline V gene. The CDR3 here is CASSRTGGNSPLHF. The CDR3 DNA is TGTGCCAGCAGCCGAACAGGGGGGAACTCACCCCTCCACTTT.

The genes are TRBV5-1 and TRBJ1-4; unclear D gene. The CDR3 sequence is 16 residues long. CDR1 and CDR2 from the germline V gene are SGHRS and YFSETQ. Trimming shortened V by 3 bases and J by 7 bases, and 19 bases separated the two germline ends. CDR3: CASSSGDVGLGEKLFF. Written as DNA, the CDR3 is TGCGCCAGCAGCTCCGGGGATGTAGGGTTGGGTGAAAAACTGTTTTTT.

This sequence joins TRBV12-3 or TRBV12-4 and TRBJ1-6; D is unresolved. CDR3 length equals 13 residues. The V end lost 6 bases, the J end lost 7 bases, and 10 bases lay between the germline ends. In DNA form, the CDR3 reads TGTGCCAGCAGGTTAAACAGAAATTCACCCCTCCACTTT. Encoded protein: CASRLNRNSPLHF.

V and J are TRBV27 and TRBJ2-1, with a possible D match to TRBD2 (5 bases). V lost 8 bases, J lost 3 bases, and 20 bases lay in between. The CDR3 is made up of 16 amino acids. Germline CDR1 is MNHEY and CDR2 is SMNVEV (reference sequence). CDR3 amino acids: CASLPKRRILYNEQFF. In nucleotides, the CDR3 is TGTGCCAGCCTTCCTAAGCGGCGGATACTCTACAATGAGCAGTTCTTC.

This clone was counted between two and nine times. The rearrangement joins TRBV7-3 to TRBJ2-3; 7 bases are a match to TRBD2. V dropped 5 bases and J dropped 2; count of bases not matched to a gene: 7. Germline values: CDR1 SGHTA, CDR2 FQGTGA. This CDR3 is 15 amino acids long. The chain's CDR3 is CASSAQGTTTDTQYF. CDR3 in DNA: TGTGCCAGCAGCGCACAAGGGACTACCACAGATACGCAGTATTTT. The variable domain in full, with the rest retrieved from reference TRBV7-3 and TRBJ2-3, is GAGVSQTPSNKVTEKGKYVELRCDPISGHTALYWYRQSLGQGPEFLIYFQGTGAADDSGLPNDRFFAVRPEGSVSTLKIQRTERGDSAVYLCASSAQGTTTDTQYFGPGTRLTVL.

CDR3 sequence reads: CASSSLQGFNDEQYF. Written as DNA, the CDR3 is TGTGCCAGCAGTTCACTACAGGGGTTTAACGACGAGCAGTACTTC. The rearrangement links TRBV28 to TRBJ2-7; 7 bases map to TRBD1. The J segment lost 5 bases and the V segment lost 4 bases, leaving 11 bases of the junction unmatched. Germline V lookup: CDR1 MDHEN, CDR2 SYDVKM. The CDR3 has 15 residues.

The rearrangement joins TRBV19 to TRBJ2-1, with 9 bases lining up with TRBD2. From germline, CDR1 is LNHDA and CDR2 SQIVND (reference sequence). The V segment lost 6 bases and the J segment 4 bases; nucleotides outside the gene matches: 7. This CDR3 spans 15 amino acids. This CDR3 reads CASSLGGGGYNEQFF. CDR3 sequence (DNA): TGTGCCAGTAGCCTCGGCGGGGGGGGTTACAATGAGCAGTTCTTC.